This is a list of T cell receptor beta chains from one sample in a study of OX40 agonist ivuxolimab in advanced cancers. Clones were sequenced by immunoSEQ multiplex PCR, and TCRdb holds only the in-frame ones, with some missing. In the table there are 55,000 to 70,000 clones, around 85% of which are singletons. Here the sequenced sample was CD4+ or CD8+ T cells sorted from blood, taken in a trial of the OX40 agonist ivuxolimab. These TCRs come from an adult with an advanced solid tumor such as melanoma, head and neck, liver or kidney cancer. CDR3s include the opening cysteine and the closing phenylalanine or tryptophan. A D gene is named only where the DNA matches it firmly.

D gene	J gene	V gene	CDR3 DNA	CDR3 protein
-	TRBJ1-5	TRBV6-5	TGTGCCAGCAAAGGCTGGGGCAATCAGCCCCAGCATTTT	CASKGWGNQPQHF
-	TRBJ2-5	TRBV6-5	TGTGCCAGCAGTTACTCGGGAGAGACCCAGTACTTC	CASSYSGETQYF
-	TRBJ1-1	TRBV7-9	TGTGCCAGCAGCCAGAGGGGGATCGTGGGCACTGAAGCTTTCTTT	CASSQRGIVGTEAFF
-	TRBJ1-1	TRBV2	TGTGCCAGCAGTGAAGCAGGCGAAAGTGAAGCTTTCTTT	CASSEAGESEAFF
TRBD1	TRBJ1-2	TRBV6-5	TGTGCCAGCAGCCGACAGGGCAACTATGGCTACACCTTC	CASSRQGNYGYTF
TRBD1	TRBJ2-5	TRBV18	TGTGCCAGCTCACCAAAGACAGGGATTGGCCAAGAGACCCAGTACTTC	CASSPKTGIGQETQYF
-	TRBJ2-2	TRBV18	TGTGCCAGCTCACGATCAGGGGCCGGGGAGCTGTTTTTT	CASSRSGAGELFF
-	TRBJ2-5	TRBV7-9	TGTGCCAGCAGCCCACCGAGGACAGATCCCCAAGAGACCCAGTACTTC	CASSPPRTDPQETQYF
-	TRBJ2-7	TRBV25-1	TGTGCCAGCAGTGAATGGGCAGGCACGTACGAGCAGTACTTC	CASSEWAGTYEQYF
TRBD1	TRBJ2-7	TRBV5-1	TGCGCCAGCAGCTCGCCGGGACAGGGGGCAATTAAGTACTTC	CASSSPGQGAIKYF